The 32 T cell receptor beta chains below were found in one sample sequenced in a study of cytotoxic CD8 clonotypes in ibrutinib-treated CLL. The repertoire was sequenced with immunoSEQ multiplex PCR; TCRdb's copy has only in-frame clones and lacks some. The table includes approximately 300,000 clones, roughly 85% detected once. The sample was PBMCs, taken before ibrutinib treatment. These receptors came from a human donor with chronic lymphocytic leukemia.

This chain links TRBV9 with TRBJ2-2; TRBD1 matches 8 bases. Germline trimming cut 0 bases from V and 1 base from J; bases unmatched to any gene: 2. CDR3 length equals 16 residues. Germline CDR1 is SGDLS and CDR2 is YYNGEE. The CDR3 sequence: CASSVGGTGNTGELFF. Written as DNA, the CDR3 is TGTGCCAGCAGCGTAGGTGGGACAGGGAACACCGGGGAGCTGTTTTTT.

The genes are TRBV9 and TRBJ1-2; D not certain. CDR3 length: 14 amino acids. V was trimmed by 2 bases and J by 0 bases, leaving 8 bases between them. Per germline, CDR1 SGDLS and CDR2 YYNGEE. This chain's CDR3 is CASSVGSPNYGYTF. The CDR3 DNA sequence: TGTGCCAGCAGCGTCGGCTCGCCTAACTATGGCTACACCTTC.

This chain connects TRBV7-2 to TRBJ2-1, with D uncertain. Trimming left V 5 bases short and J 2 bases short, with 10 bases between. The CDR3 is made up of 14 amino acids. Germline V CDR1 and CDR2: SGHTA, FQGNSA. The CDR3 reads CASSPYNTYNEQFF. In DNA form, the CDR3 reads TGTGCCAGCAGCCCCTATAACACCTACAATGAGCAGTTCTTC.

The V and J genes are TRBV7-2 and TRBJ2-1; 7 bases line up with TRBD2. Germline CDR1 reads SGHTA; CDR2 reads FQGNSA. V lost 1 base to trimming and J lost 8 bases; unmatched junction nucleotides: 5. This CDR3 spans 14 amino acids. The CDR3 sequence is CASSLGSGGHEQFF. CDR3 coding DNA: TGTGCCAGCAGCTTAGGATCGGGAGGCCATGAGCAGTTCTTC.

This clone was observed a few times. V and J are TRBV13 and TRBJ2-1, with D possibly TRBD2 on 5 matching bases. Germline CDR1 PRHDT, CDR2 FYEKMQ (reference sequence). Trimming shortened V by 1 base and J by 7 bases, and 8 bases separated the two germline ends. This CDR3 comprises 13 residues. The CDR3 nucleotides read TGTGCCAGCAGCTTAGATGGAGGTAATGAGCAGTTCTTC. This translates into CASSLDGGNEQFF.

The chain recombines TRBV6-1 with TRBJ1-1; D gene ambiguous. CDR1 and CDR2 (germline): MNHNS, SASEGT. The V end lost 2 bases, the J end lost 1 base, and 8 bases lay between the germline ends. The CDR3 spans 14 residues. The CDR3 region has the DNA TGTGCCAGCAGTGAATTGGGCTCGAACACTGAAGCTTTCTTT. As protein: CASSELGSNTEAFF.

The chain uses TRBV6-5 and TRBJ2-7, with 7 bases lining up with TRBD1. The CDR3 totals 13 residues. The trim removed 4 bases at V and 4 bases at J, leaving 4 bases unmatched. Germline CDR1 and CDR2: MNHEY and SVGAGI. The chain's CDR3 is CASSFHRGYEQYF. CDR3 nucleotides: TGTGCCAGCAGTTTTCACAGGGGATACGAGCAGTACTTC.

This clone was counted a single time. The chain recombines TRBV28 with TRBJ2-3; TRBD2 agrees at 8 bases. Germline V CDR1 and CDR2: MDHEN, SYDVKM. This CDR3 comprises 19 residues. V was pared by 2 bases and J by 2 bases, with 15 bases of the junction left unmatched. CDR3 region: CASSLRRGDSGDITDTQYF. Written as DNA, the CDR3 is TGTGCCAGCAGTTTAAGGCGGGGAGATAGCGGGGATATCACAGATACGCAGTATTTT. Looking up the rest from reference TRBV28 and TRBJ2-3 gives the full variable domain: DVKVTQSSRYLVKRTGEKVFLECVQDMDHENMFWYRQDPGLGLRLIYFSYDVKMKEKGDIPEGYSVSREKKERFSLILESASTNQTSMYLCASSLRRGDSGDITDTQYFGPGTRLTVL.

A remark on this clone: One end of the junction varies from germline; a read error may be responsible. This sample includes further DNA sequences coding for the same CDR3. The chain uses TRBV6-5 and TRBJ1-1; D gene ambiguous. The germline CDR1 and CDR2 sequences are MNHEY and SVGAGI. The CDR3 consists of 15 residues. The CDR3 coding sequence is TGCGCCAGCAGTTACTTGGACCCATTGAACACTGAAGCTTTCTTT. Translation: CASSYLDPLNTEAFF.

This rearrangement joins TRBV29-1 to TRBJ2-1, with TRBD1 matching 8 bases. Germline V gene data show CDR1 as SQVTM and CDR2 as ANQGSEA. The V segment lost 4 bases and the J segment 5 bases; nucleotides outside the gene matches: 4. The CDR3 length is 13 residues. In DNA, the CDR3 is TGCAGCGTTGCCTGGACAGGGAACAATGAGCAGTTCTTC. Amino acids: CSVAWTGNNEQFF.

The chain joins TRBV28 to TRBJ1-2, with D uncertain. The V gene lost 3 bases and the J gene lost 2 bases, with 7 bases spanning the gap. Germline V CDR1 and CDR2: MDHEN, SYDVKM. The CDR3 sequence is 13 residues long. The CDR3, as DNA: TGTGCCAGCAGTTTGAGTCAGAACTATGGCTACACCTTC. Encoded protein: CASSLSQNYGYTF.

This rearrangement joins TRBV30 to TRBJ1-1, with a tentative D call TRBD1 (5 bases). The germline V and J ends were trimmed by 0 bases and 5 bases, with 13 bases remaining between them. The CDR3 consists of 14 residues. From germline, CDR1 is GTSNPN and CDR2 SVGIG (reference sequence). The DNA for the CDR3 is TGTGCCTGGAGTGTACTCAGGGCGGTAACTGAAGCTTTCTTT. Its protein product is CAWSVLRAVTEAFF.

This clone was seen only once. The V gene is TRBV20-1, the J gene TRBJ2-7, with D possibly being TRBD1 (6 bases). This CDR3 has 11 amino acids. Germline lookup yields CDR1 DFQATT and CDR2 SNEGSKA (reference sequence). Trimming took 1 base from V and 6 from J, leaving 7 bases between them. CDR3 protein: CSARVGAEQYF. The CDR3 bases are TGCAGTGCTAGAGTGGGGGCCGAGCAGTACTTC.

V and J are TRBV9 and TRBJ2-7, with TRBD2 matching 12 bases. V trimming: 3 bases; J trimming: 7 bases; junction bases outside the gene matches: 11. Per germline, CDR1 SGDLS and CDR2 YYNGEE. The CDR3 contains 16 residues. In DNA, the CDR3 is TGTGCCAGCAGCGAAACGCGACTAGCGGGAGTGAGGGAGCAGTACTTC. Its protein is CASSETRLAGVREQYF.

There are a few counts of this clone. The gene calls are TRBV5-1 and TRBJ1-4; D gene unclear. Germline loops: CDR1 SGHRS, CDR2 YFSETQ. The CDR3 length is 13 residues. Trimming shortened V by 0 bases and J by 4 bases, and 4 bases separated the two germline ends. CDR3 amino acids: CASSLDFNEKLFF. The CDR3 region has the DNA TGCGCCAGCAGCTTGGACTTTAATGAAAAACTGTTTTTT.

This clone was detected only a few times. The chain recombines TRBV15 with TRBJ2-2; TRBD1 agrees at 10 bases. Losses at the gene ends were 3 bases for V and 8 bases for J; bases not matched to a gene: 6. Germline CDR1 and CDR2: LNHNV and YYDKDF (reference sequence). The CDR3 has 15 residues. CDR3 sequence reads: CATSSLTGGSGELFF. The CDR3 nucleotides are TGTGCCACCAGCAGCCTGACAGGGGGCTCGGGGGAGCTGTTTTTT.

Only one count was recorded for this clone. This rearrangement joins TRBV5-6 to TRBJ2-7; no clear D. This CDR3 contains 11 residues. Trimming shortened V by 2 bases and J by 3 bases, and 3 bases separated the two germline ends. Per the germline V gene, CDR1 is SGHDT and CDR2 is YYEEEE. The CDR3 protein is CASSLNYEQYF. The CDR3 DNA reads TGTGCCAGCAGCTTAAACTACGAGCAGTACTTC.

The chain has TRBV5-3 and TRBJ2-1; 8 nucleotides line up with TRBD2. TRBV5-3 is reported as an ORF; its role is uncertain. V was pared by 0 bases and J by 6 bases, with 5 bases of the junction left unmatched. The CDR3 length is 15 residues. DNA for the CDR3: TGTGCCAGAAGCTTGGACGGGAGGGTCGGCAATGAGCAGTTCTTC. It encodes CARSLDGRVGNEQFF.

This clone was counted a few times. The rearrangement uses TRBV4-3 and TRBJ1-4; 7 bases map to TRBD1. The germline gives CDR1 LGHNA, CDR2 YSLEER. Trimming at V came to 0 bases and at J to 6 bases, leaving 13 bases not matched to a gene. The CDR3 is 18 amino acids. This chain's CDR3 is CASSQDFGTETYYEKLFF. In nucleotides, the CDR3 is TGCGCCAGCAGCCAAGATTTCGGGACAGAGACTTATTATGAAAAACTGTTTTTT.

V gene TRBV5-4 combines with J gene TRBJ2-1, with 12 bases matching TRBD2. Germline CDR1 reads SGHNT; CDR2 reads YYREEE (reference sequence). J gave up 8 bases and V 3 bases, and 9 bases lay outside the gene matches. This CDR3 has 16 residues. This CDR3 is CASSSPLAGGQDEQFF. CDR3 bases: TGTGCCAGCAGCTCACCCCTAGCGGGAGGGCAGGATGAGCAGTTCTTC.

This clone is a singleton in its sample. V is TRBV27 and J is TRBJ2-2; TRBD2 matches at 8 bases. Germline-derived CDR1 and CDR2 are MNHEY and SMNVEV (reference sequence). V was clipped by 5 bases and J by 2 bases; unmatched bases: 7. The length of the CDR3 is 16 residues. The CDR3 nucleotides are TGTGCCAGCAGTGGAAAACTAGCGGCTAACACCGGGGAGCTGTTTTTT. As protein: CASSGKLAANTGELFF.

This clone was counted only a few times. The rearrangement links TRBV19 to TRBJ1-5, with D possibly matching TRBD1 (6 bases). CDR1 is LNHDA, CDR2 SQIVND, per germline (reference sequence). Trimming removed 7 bases at V and 1 base at J, with 11 bases between. The CDR3 length is 14 residues. CDR3 sequence (DNA): TGTGCCAGTAACCCGGACAGCAGCAATCAGCCCCAGCATTTT. It specifies CASNPDSSNQPQHF.

J is TRBJ2-7 and V is TRBV5-1; either TRBD1 or TRBD2 may fit D (5 bases each). The ends were cut back, 6 bases at V and 0 bases at J, with 10 bases in the middle. Germline values: CDR1 SGHRS, CDR2 YFSETQ. CDR3 size: 13 residues. CDR3 sequence reads: CASNRDDSYEQYF. The CDR3 region has the DNA TGCGCCAGCAACCGGGACGACTCCTACGAGCAGTACTTC. Filled out from reference TRBV5-1 and TRBJ2-7, the complete variable domain reads KAGVTQTPRYLIKTRGQQVTLSCSPISGHRSVSWYQQTPGQGLQFLFEYFSETQRNKGNFPGRFSGRQFSNSRSEMNVSTLELGDSALYLCASNRDDSYEQYFGPGTRLTVT.

CDR3 sequence reads: CATSRTGIGGYTF. The DNA for the CDR3 is TGTGCCACCAGCAGGACAGGGATTGGAGGCTACACCTTC. This rearrangement joins TRBV15 to TRBJ1-2; 7 positions match TRBD1. CDR1 is LNHNV and CDR2 is YYDKDF in the germline V gene (reference sequence). The CDR3 is 13 residues long. Trimming took 3 bases from V and 8 from J; bases not matched to a gene: 6.

This clone was recorded once. J is TRBJ1-2 and V is TRBV2; 7 bases fit TRBD1. This CDR3 comprises 13 residues. The germline CDR1 and CDR2 sequences are SNHLY and FYNNEI. After removal of 5 bases from V and 6 bases from J, the junction contained 6 bases not matched to a gene. CDR3 residues: CASSNRDSHGYTF. In nucleotides, the CDR3 is TGTGCCAGCAGTAACCGGGACAGCCATGGCTACACCTTC.

The chain joins TRBV7-3 to TRBJ2-5; no clear D. This CDR3 spans 16 amino acids. Germline CDR1 and CDR2: SGHTA and FQGTGA. Trimming removed 5 bases at V and 1 base at J, with 17 bases between. The CDR3 sequence: CASSASRTHGQETQYF. The CDR3 nucleotides are TGTGCCAGCAGCGCTTCCCGCACTCACGGCCAAGAGACCCAGTACTTC.

The V call is TRBV27, the J call TRBJ2-7; the match to TRBD2 covers 14 bases. The CDR3 is 15 residues long. The V gene end was trimmed by 2 bases and the J gene end by 4 bases; junction bases not matched to a gene: 1. CDR1 and CDR2 (germline): MNHEY, SMNVEV (reference sequence). CDR3 sequence (DNA): TGTGCCAGCAGTTTAAGACTAGCGGGAGGGTACGAGCAGTACTTC. Its translation is CASSLRLAGGYEQYF.

The chain has TRBV7-9 and TRBJ2-4; TRBD1 matches 8 bases. Germline V gene data show CDR1 as SEHNR and CDR2 as FQNEAQ (reference sequence). The junction had 27 bases not matched to a gene; V was cut back by 8 bases and J by 9 bases. The CDR3 extends over 19 amino acids. The CDR3 here is CASAMPVPELQGDPVIQYF. The DNA for the CDR3 is TGTGCCAGCGCTATGCCGGTCCCGGAACTACAGGGGGATCCTGTCATTCAGTACTTC.

The chain employs TRBV6-6 and TRBJ2-2; D uncertain. Per germline, CDR1 MNHNY and CDR2 SVGAGI (reference sequence). The CDR3 loop spans 14 amino acids. V lost 2 bases and J lost 3, with 7 bases in between. The CDR3 region has the DNA TGTGCCAGCAGTTACACCGGATACACCGGGGAGCTGTTTTTT. This translates into CASSYTGYTGELFF.

The chain uses TRBV9 and TRBJ2-5; D remains ambiguous. There are 14 residues in the CDR3. The V end was cut by 2 bases, the J end by 1 base, with 9 bases between. Per germline, CDR1 SGDLS and CDR2 YYNGEE. CDR3 in amino acids: CASSVHGLQETQYF. CDR3 DNA sequence: TGTGCCAGCAGCGTGCACGGCCTCCAAGAGACCCAGTACTTC.

V is TRBV5-1 and J is TRBJ2-5; D not resolved. Deletions cut 0 bases from V and 7 bases from J, with 13 bases between. This CDR3 contains 14 residues. Germline values: CDR1 SGHRS, CDR2 YFSETQ. CDR3 residues: CASSLASISGTQYF. The CDR3 coding sequence is TGCGCCAGCAGCTTGGCCTCGATCTCCGGGACCCAGTACTTC.

On this clone itself: The junction shows a germline mismatch at one end, possibly a read error. The chain employs TRBV13 and TRBJ1-6; D perhaps matches TRBD1 (6 bases). This CDR3 spans 16 amino acids. The germline gives CDR1 PRHDT, CDR2 FYEKMQ (reference sequence). The CDR3 is CASSVGNRVVNSPLHF. The CDR3, as DNA: TGTGCCAGCAGCGTAGGGAACAGGGTGGTTAATTCACCCCTCCACTTT. The variable domain in full, completed from reference TRBV13 and TRBJ1-6, reads AAGVIQSPRHLIKEKRETATLKCYPIPRHDTVYWYQQGPGQDPQFLISFYEKMQSDKGSIPDRFSAQQFSDYHSELNMSSLELGDSALYFCASSVGNRVVNSPLHFGNGTRLTVT.